This T cell receptor (beta chain) was found in a study of shared clonotypes between healthy human individuals. CDR3 length: 16 residues. The V and J ends lost 5 bases and 5 bases respectively, with 19 bases between them. CDR1 is MNHEY and CDR2 is SMNVEV in the germline V gene (reference sequence). Cells designated naive CD8 were CD45RO-negative and were positively selected for CCR7, with terminally differentiated effector memory CD45RA+ cells excluded. The method was immunoSEQ multiplex PCR; TCRdb's version includes in-frame clones alone and lacks a portion of them. The table lists some 600,000 clones, approximately 96% of them singletons.

The chain couples TRBV27 to TRBJ2-1; D assignment may be TRBD1 or TRBD2 (5 bases each). The origin of this receptor is a young woman in good health. Sequencing was carried out using naive CD8+ T cells sorted from blood. For the CDR3, the DNA is TGTGCCAGCAGTCTCTCAGAGGGGTTTTGGCACAATGAGCAGTTCTTC. It codes for CASSLSEGFWHNEQFF.